What follows are 32 T cell receptor beta chains derived from one specimen sequenced in a study of blood T cells in healthy people across ages. Then a second PCR, running about 6 to 12 cycles, was carried out with a sample-barcoded 5' primer and a J-beta primer mix. TCRdb re-called the 5' RACE reads with MiXCR, one entry per CDR3 protein. Here the sample spans about a million distinct CDR3 sequences, under 50% being singletons. The sequencing sample was made of blood. These TCRs come from a man between 25 and 39 years old in good health.

The chain employs TRBV29-1 and TRBJ2-5; unclear D gene. V was clipped by 2 bases and J by 5 bases, with 3 bases between them. There are 10 residues in the CDR3. Germline V gene sequence: CDR1 SQVTM, CDR2 ANQGSEA. DNA for the CDR3: TGCAGCGTTGAACTTGAGACCCAGTACTTC. Its translation: CSVELETQYF.

V is TRBV18 and J is TRBJ2-3; 14 bases line up with TRBD2. The CDR3 is 16 residues long. The germline V gene encodes CDR1 KGHSH and CDR2 LQKENI. The junction had 3 bases not matched to a gene; V was cut back by 1 base and J by 6 bases. CDR3 amino acids: CASSPRTSGGRDTQYF. For the CDR3, the DNA is TGTGCCAGCTCACCACGGACTAGCGGGGGGAGGGATACGCAGTATTTT.

This chain connects TRBV5-5 to TRBJ2-5, with D maybe TRBD2 (8 bases). V lost 0 bases and J 1 base, leaving 13 bases between the germline ends. Germline V gives CDR1 SGHKS, CDR2 YYEKEE (reference sequence). This CDR3 region has 16 residues. The CDR3 sequence: CASSLGAGDSQETQYF. Written as DNA, the CDR3 is TGTGCCAGCAGCTTGGGAGCGGGGGACAGCCAAGAGACCCAGTACTTC.

This chain joins TRBV20-1 and TRBJ2-1, with D possibly TRBD2 on 6 matching bases. Deletions cut 0 bases from V and 8 bases from J, with 14 bases between. This CDR3 has 14 residues. CDR1 DFQATT and CDR2 SNEGSKA come from the germline V gene (reference sequence). The CDR3 spells CSARDQSGLDEQFF. CDR3 coding DNA: TGCAGTGCTAGAGATCAGAGCGGGTTGGATGAGCAGTTCTTC.

The genes are TRBV30 and TRBJ1-2, with TRBD1 identical over 11 bases. This CDR3 has 15 amino acids. After removal of 4 bases from V and 7 bases from J, the junction contained 11 bases not matched to a gene. CDR1 GTSNPN and CDR2 SVGIG come from the germline V gene (reference sequence). CDR3 sequence: CAWTRSGTGGFGYTF. DNA of the CDR3: TGTGCCTGGACCCGATCCGGGACAGGGGGTTTTGGCTACACCTTC.

This clonotype was detected a few times. The chain couples TRBV9 to TRBJ2-7; the D gene is possibly TRBD1 (6 bases). This CDR3 is 15 amino acids long. Germline values: CDR1 SGDLS, CDR2 YYNGEE. V lost 3 bases to trimming and J lost 3 bases, with 16 bases between them. The CDR3 nucleotides read TGTGCCAGCAGCGCATCTCCCGGGACAAACTACGAGCAGTACTTC. Protein sequence: CASSASPGTNYEQYF. The variable domain in full, completed from reference TRBV9 and TRBJ2-7, reads DSGVTQTPKHLITATGQRVTLRCSPRSGDLSVYWYQQSLDQGLQFLIQYYNGEERAKGNILERFSAQQFPDLHSELNLSSLELGDSALYFCASSASPGTNYEQYFGPGTRLTVT.

V gene TRBV9 combines with J gene TRBJ2-3; D possibly uses TRBD1 or TRBD2 (5 bases each). Germline V gene lookup returns CDR1 SGDLS and CDR2 YYNGEE. Trimming took 0 bases from V and 4 from J, leaving 18 bases between them. The CDR3 has 17 residues. The CDR3 DNA reads as TGTGCCAGCAGCGTAGACGGGGCGGCCACACTCTCAGATACGCAGTATTTT. Its protein product is CASSVDGAATLSDTQYF.

The chain uses TRBV9 and TRBJ2-1, with 8 bases identical to TRBD2. Germline CDR1 reads SGDLS; CDR2 reads YYNGEE. CDR3 length: 17 amino acids. V dropped 0 bases and J dropped 4; count of bases not matched to a gene: 9. The CDR3 loop reads CASSVVGLAGQYNEQFF. For the CDR3, the DNA is TGTGCCAGCAGCGTAGTAGGGTTAGCGGGGCAATACAATGAGCAGTTCTTC.

This clonotype was recorded a few times. CDR3 protein: CASSSNDRDYEQYF. Written as DNA, the CDR3 is TGTGCCAGCAGTTCAAATGACAGGGACTACGAGCAGTACTTC. The chain is built from TRBV6-2 or TRBV6-3 and TRBJ2-7; 7 bases match TRBD1. In germline, CDR1 is MNHEY, CDR2 SVGEGT. The CDR3 totals 14 residues. J was trimmed by 3 bases and V by 4 bases; bases with no gene match: 6.

V usage is TRBV5-1 and J usage is TRBJ2-4; D is possibly TRBD1 (6 bases). The J call may be faulty, since TRBJ2-7 better matches the DNA end. The CDR3 is 15 amino acids. CDR1 and CDR2 (germline): SGHRS, YFSETQ. In DNA, the CDR3 is TGCGCCAGCAGCTTGGGGACAGCCGAGTTAACCGAGCAGTACTTC. Its protein is CASSLGTAELTEQYF.

The gene calls are TRBV29-1 and TRBJ2-2; D not resolved. There are 14 residues in the CDR3. The germline V gene has CDR1 SQVTM and CDR2 ANQGSEA. Trimming shortened V by 3 bases and J by 1 base, and 9 bases separated the two germline ends. CDR3 sequence reads: CSVDVGLNTGELFF. The CDR3 DNA reads as TGCAGCGTTGATGTGGGGTTGAACACCGGGGAGCTGTTTTTT.

This clonotype came up a few times. This chain connects TRBV10-3 to TRBJ2-1, with D hard to call. The CDR3 totals 12 residues. V lost 4 bases and J 5 bases, leaving 6 bases between the germline ends. Germline assignment: CDR1 ENHRY and CDR2 SYGVKD. DNA for the CDR3: TGTGCCATCAGTGGGAGCAACAATGAGCAGTTCTTC. Translating gives CAISGSNNEQFF.

The J gene is TRBJ2-1, the V gene TRBV20-1; no firm D call. V dropped 6 bases and J dropped 3 bases, with 18 bases sitting between them. The CDR3 consists of 15 residues. In germline, CDR1 is DFQATT, CDR2 SNEGSKA (reference sequence). The CDR3 DNA reads as TGCAGTGCCCCCCAGGCTGACCAATTCTACAATGAGCAGTTCTTC. This sequence encodes CSAPQADQFYNEQFF.

The chain links TRBV4-2 to TRBJ1-2; D unclear. The CDR3 runs to 13 residues. Per germline, CDR1 LGHNA and CDR2 YNFKEQ. The germline V and J ends were trimmed by 1 base and 0 bases, with 3 bases remaining between them. The CDR3 DNA is TGTGCCAGCAGCCAAGCGTCTAACTATGGCTACACCTTC. This codes for CASSQASNYGYTF.

This clonotype was seen a handful of times. V gene TRBV5-1 combines with J gene TRBJ1-6; no definite D call. CDR3 length: 14 residues. With 2 bases removed from V and 8 bases from J, the gap between germline ends came to 11 bases. Germline values: CDR1 SGHRS, CDR2 YFSETQ. The CDR3 spells CASSLRSQDSPLHF. Written as DNA, the CDR3 is TGCGCCAGCAGCTTAAGGTCGCAGGATTCACCCCTCCACTTT.

J is TRBJ2-2 and V is TRBV10-3; 8 bases agree with TRBD1. CDR3 length: 13 amino acids. Germline CDR1 is ENHRY and CDR2 is SYGVKD. V trimming: 8 bases; J trimming: 1 base; junction bases outside the gene matches: 0. The CDR3 sequence: CAIGTGNTGELFF. The CDR3, as DNA: TGTGCCATCGGGACAGGGAACACCGGGGAGCTGTTTTTT.

This clonotype was seen a handful of times. This chain links TRBV28 with TRBJ2-7; 10 bases align to TRBD1. Trimming at V came to 4 bases and at J to 6 bases, leaving 6 bases not matched to a gene. The CDR3 length is 14 residues. Germline CDR1 and CDR2: MDHEN and SYDVKM. The CDR3 coding sequence is TGTGCCAGCAGTTCAGGGACAGGGGAGGGCGAGCAGTACTTC. It yields the protein CASSSGTGEGEQYF. The entire variable domain, with the rest obtained from reference TRBV28 and TRBJ2-7, is as follows: DVKVTQSSRYLVKRTGEKVFLECVQDMDHENMFWYRQDPGLGLRLIYFSYDVKMKEKGDIPEGYSVSREKKERFSLILESASTNQTSMYLCASSSGTGEGEQYFGPGTRLTVT.

V usage is TRBV10-3 and J usage is TRBJ2-5; TRBD2 agrees at 7 bases. Looked up from germline, CDR1 is ENHRY and CDR2 is SYGVKD. Germline trimming cut 8 bases from V and 11 bases from J; bases unmatched to any gene: 14. This CDR3 region has 13 residues. The CDR3 loop is CAIGGGVVYEQYF. The CDR3 region has the DNA TGTGCCATCGGTGGGGGGGTGGTCTATGAGCAGTACTTC.

V usage is TRBV14 and J usage is TRBJ2-1, with D perhaps matching TRBD1 (6 bases). CDR1 is SGHDN, CDR2 FVKESK, per germline. The CDR3 has 17 residues. V lost 1 base and J 4 bases, leaving 17 bases between the germline ends. The CDR3 region is CASSQAGRGYKYNEQFF. The CDR3 DNA is TGTGCCAGCAGCCAAGCGGGCAGGGGATACAAATACAATGAGCAGTTCTTC.

V gene TRBV10-3 combines with J gene TRBJ2-5; D is perhaps TRBD2 (5 bases). The germline V gene encodes CDR1 ENHRY and CDR2 SYGVKD. The CDR3 has 15 amino acids. V lost 3 bases and J lost 4, with 15 bases in between. CDR3 protein: CAISERTGAGETQYF. For the CDR3, the DNA is TGTGCCATCAGTGAACGGACTGGCGCGGGAGAGACCCAGTACTTC.

The chain links TRBV5-1 to TRBJ2-5, with D perhaps matching TRBD1 or TRBD2 (5 bases each). The J call may be faulty, since TRBJ2-7 better matches the DNA end. This CDR3 is 15 amino acids long. CDR1 SGHRS and CDR2 YFSETQ come from the germline V gene. The CDR3 is CASSWDGTEFYEQYF. CDR3 in DNA: TGCGCCAGCAGCTGGGATGGGACGGAGTTCTACGAGCAGTACTTC.

In regard to this clonotype: This could be a read error, since a much larger clone is one nucleotide away. J is TRBJ2-3 and V is TRBV4-3; 14 bases map to TRBD2. There are 18 residues in the CDR3. Trimming removed 0 bases from V and 4 bases from J; junction bases left unmatched: 6. Germline V gene sequence: CDR1 LGHNA, CDR2 YSLEER. The CDR3 DNA follows: TGCGCCAGCAGCCAAGAACCGGGACTAGCGGGGGCTTCAGATACGCAGTATTTT. This translates into CASSQEPGLAGASDTQYF.

This clonotype was found a few times. The gene calls are TRBV4-1 and TRBJ2-3; D is perhaps TRBD1 or TRBD2 (6 bases each). Per the germline V gene, CDR1 is MGHRA and CDR2 is YSYEKL. Trimming took 7 bases from V and 5 from J, leaving 19 bases between them. The CDR3 runs to 15 residues. The CDR3 bases are TGCGCCAGCACCATTACAAGGGGGGCAATAGATACGCAGTATTTT. This encodes CASTITRGAIDTQYF.

Note on this clonotype: Relative to the germline gene, one junction end is altered; a read error may explain this. The chain links TRBV3-1 to TRBJ2-3, with D perhaps matching TRBD1 (6 bases). Germline values: CDR1 LGHDT, CDR2 YNNKEL (reference sequence). The CDR3 loop spans 12 amino acids. The CDR3 nucleotides read TGTACCAGCAACAGGGGCACAGATACGCAGTATTTT. It encodes CTSNRGTDTQYF.

The CDR3 DNA reads as TGCGCCAGCAGCCCAAGCCAAACAGGGAATTATGGCTACACCTTC. Its protein is CASSPSQTGNYGYTF. This sequence joins TRBV4-1 and TRBJ1-2, with D perhaps matching TRBD1 (6 bases). V gave up 4 bases and J gave up 5 bases, with 17 bases separating them. Germline V CDR1 and CDR2: MGHRA, YSYEKL. The CDR3 totals 15 residues.

This chain joins TRBV4-2 and TRBJ1-5; D may be TRBD1 (5 bases). Germline V lookup: CDR1 LGHNA, CDR2 YNFKEQ. V lost 0 bases and J lost 1, with 13 bases in between. This CDR3 is 17 amino acids long. The CDR3 DNA sequence: TGTGCCAGCAGCCAAGATGGGGACCCGTGGAGCAATCAGCCCCAGCATTTT. It translates to CASSQDGDPWSNQPQHF.

The CDR3 reads CASSQVTDSIYEQYF. CDR3 sequence (DNA): TGCGCCAGCAGCCAAGTAACAGATAGTATTTACGAGCAGTACTTC. The J gene is TRBJ2-7, the V gene TRBV4-3; D remains ambiguous. V was shortened by 1 base and J by 4 bases, with 14 bases between the two germline ends. This CDR3 comprises 15 residues. In germline, CDR1 is LGHNA, CDR2 YSLEER.

Turning to this clonotype: One end of the junction fails to match germline, which may point to a read error. The chain uses TRBV12-3 or TRBV12-4 and TRBJ2-5; no definite D call. This CDR3 contains 11 residues. CDR3 DNA: TGTGCCCGCAGCCTCGAAGAGACCCAGTACTTC. Encoded protein: CARSLEETQYF.

CDR3 sequence reads: CAMGTSETQYF. In DNA, the CDR3 is TGTGCCATGGGGACAAGTGAGACCCAGTACTTC. This chain connects TRBV10-3 to TRBJ2-7; perhaps TRBD1 as D (6 bases). The J call may be incorrect, as the DNA end agrees better with TRBJ2-5. The germline V gene has CDR1 ENHRY and CDR2 SYGVKD. The CDR3 contains 11 residues.

This clonotype showed up just once. The V and J genes are TRBV5-1 and TRBJ1-2, with unresolved D. V was clipped by 1 base and J by 2 bases, with 9 bases between them. CDR1 and CDR2 (germline): SGHRS, YFSETQ. The CDR3 has 14 residues. CDR3 residues: CASSLLRENYGYTF. CDR3 bases: TGCGCCAGCAGCTTGCTGAGGGAGAACTATGGCTACACCTTC. Filled out from reference TRBV5-1 and TRBJ1-2, the complete variable domain reads KAGVTQTPRYLIKTRGQQVTLSCSPISGHRSVSWYQQTPGQGLQFLFEYFSETQRNKGNFPGRFSGRQFSNSRSEMNVSTLELGDSALYLCASSLLRENYGYTFGSGTRLTVV.

This clonotype was seen a handful of times. The chain couples TRBV3-1 to TRBJ2-7; D call uncertain. From germline, CDR1 is LGHDT and CDR2 YNNKEL (reference sequence). The V and J ends lost 4 bases and 2 bases respectively, with 15 bases between them. The CDR3 covers 15 residues. The CDR3 nucleotides are TGTGCCAGCAGCCCGTTGGTCGGGCCTGCCTACGAGCAGTACTTC. Its translation: CASSPLVGPAYEQYF.

This rearrangement joins TRBV12-3 or TRBV12-4 to TRBJ2-3, with 7 positions matching TRBD2. Trimming cost V 6 bases and J 3 bases; bases outside gene matches: 6. The CDR3 extends over 14 amino acids. CDR3 in amino acids: CASRPGLPTDTQYF. The DNA of the CDR3 is TGTGCCAGCAGACCGGGACTACCAACAGATACGCAGTATTTT.